These 3 T cell receptor beta chains were sequenced from one sample in a study of cytomegalovirus exposure and HLA in healthy donors. PCR involved 60 Vbeta and 13 Jbeta primers. Using immunoSEQ multiplex PCR, the repertoire was profiled, and TCRdb retains in-frame clones only, with some absent. Of roughly 190,000 clones in the sample, more than 60% were seen once. Sequenced: PBMCs. Every receptor here comes from a female donor in good health and CMV-seronegative.

CDR3 DNA: TGCGCCAGCAGCTTGGTTCCTAGCGGGGGGGCCGGGGAGCTGTTTTTT. Translation: CASSLVPSGGAGELFF. The V and J genes are TRBV5-1 and TRBJ2-2; 12 positions agree with TRBD2. The ends lost 0 bases at V and 6 bases at J; junction bases unmatched: 3. This CDR3 has 16 amino acids. Germline V gene sequence: CDR1 SGHRS, CDR2 YFSETQ.

The chain has TRBV7-2 and TRBJ2-5; 10 bases map to TRBD2. Per germline, CDR1 SGHTA and CDR2 FQGNSA. The CDR3 extends over 16 amino acids. J was trimmed by 4 bases and V by 6 bases; bases with no gene match: 11. CDR3 sequence reads: CASSPGQRGGGETQYF. The CDR3 nucleotides read TGTGCCAGCAGTCCCGGCCAGCGGGGGGGCGGAGAGACCCAGTACTTC.

The chain's CDR3 is CASRSDREAFF. Written as DNA, the CDR3 is TGTGCCAGCAGGTCGGACAGGGAAGCTTTCTTT. The rearrangement links TRBV6-5 to TRBJ1-1; 7 bases align to TRBD1. The V and J ends lost 6 bases and 8 bases, in that order; junction bases with no gene match: 3. The CDR3 runs to 11 residues. Germline CDR1 reads MNHEY; CDR2 reads SVGAGI.